This T cell receptor beta chain was sequenced during a study of cytomegalovirus exposure and HLA in healthy donors (dated by TCRdb to 2017 to 2019). Concerning the study at large: An earlier analysis of some 550 of the donors reported more than 250 Gb of sequence data and more than 90 million unique TCR beta sequences from 150 million to 200 million T cells. An early release that covered more than 550 HLA-typed donors contained 250 to 350 gigabases of sequencing data and roughly 84 million unique TCR sequences. Of the 350 to 400 genotyped donors, approximately 83% fell in the genetic ancestry cluster associated with self-reported Caucasian donors. The study was designed to test whether signatures of past pathogen exposure could be identified by cataloging public T cell receptors. The T cell repertoires of around 670 subjects were profiled by immunosequencing and related to cytomegalovirus serostatus. Besides the first cohort of 550 to 750 subjects, a separate validation cohort made up of 120 different subjects was used. To predict cytomegalovirus infection status, the study combined high-throughput TCR immunosequencing, statistical association of individual TCRs with disease status, and machine learning. To study patterns of TCR occurrence, a later analysis re-analyzed previously published TCR beta repertoires from just over 650 donors and added high-resolution HLA genotyping. In the later analysis, no new phenotypic data were used to find candidate immune exposures; instead, reliance was placed on TCR beta sequences and their occurrence across donors. To decide whether each TCR beta V gene segment behaved as functional or pseudogenic, an earlier analysis of some 570 of the donors relied on high-throughput TCR beta sequencing. Donor age, sex, ethnicity and CMV serostatus were collected together with the repertoire data. Genome-wide SNP genotypes for about three fifths of the roughly 700 donors were used in a later genetic analysis, which treated that subset as a discovery cohort. All discovery cohort repertoires had been generated on a single sequencing platform. HLA typing included class I and class II loci at four-digit resolution. Typing coverage differed by locus: A, B, C, DRB1 and DQB1 were typed in roughly 620-640 donors, DQA1 in 522, DPA1 in 606, and DPB1 in about 450. Because of strong linkage in the cohort, 5 or 6 DR-DQ haplotypes were treated as single units for association and clustering. Among 398 genotyped donors of the cohort, an average of about 220,000 unique TCR beta nucleotide sequences was sequenced per donor, of which 15% to 20% were non-productive.

Findings and caveats that apply to the study as a whole: The authors suggested that the approach could potentially be generalized to other disease states and immunological phenotypes. In a later analysis, HLA-associated TCR beta chains showed more clonal expansion and lower generation probabilities than non-associated chains that were equally common. Several of the top co-occurrence clusters appeared to be linked to parvovirus B19, influenza, CMV and Epstein-Barr virus, according to a later analysis. Because the 87-base-pair reads could not distinguish some IMGT-functional V segments, including TRBV6-2 and TRBV6-3, those segments were excluded. Across donors, most TCR sequences were observed very rarely, whereas some public TCRs were present in many individuals. A total of fewer than 200 TCR beta chains were listed by the study as associated with cytomegalovirus. In a later analysis, most CMV-associated TCR beta chains were found to appear HLA-restricted, with HLA associations seemingly driven largely by CMV exposure. Correlated functional status among segregating V segments might be attributable to linkage disequilibrium, but an unknown experimental factor could not be ruled out. A further reported finding was that TCR beta sequences accurately predicted the HLA-A and HLA-B alleles for most subjects in the first cohort. The classifier was reported to diagnose cytomegalovirus status with high specificity and sensitivity in both the original cohort and the validation cohort. Roughly uniform sequencing depth across donors was assumed in presence/absence analyses, although this assumption may not hold. The only immune exposure information available for the cohort was CMV serostatus. In an earlier analysis of approximately 600 of the donors, most TCR beta V segments were observed in productive rearrangements about 90% or about 30% of the time, broadly matching IMGT annotations. In vitro tests confirmed that a few of the cytomegalovirus-associated TCR beta chains recognize cytomegalovirus antigens. Only TCR beta chains were sequenced in this cohort, and the absence of alpha or paired-chain data limited detectable features. In a later analysis, TCR association rates were found to vary across HLA loci, with the most associated TCRs seen for DRB1 alleles and the fewest for HLA-C alleles. The sequencing pipeline was judged likely to have produced a cluster of highly shared sequence variants as a technical artifact. A later genetic analysis reported fewer N-insertions in productive TCRs among donors in an Asian-associated ancestry cluster than the roughly 720-donor mean. In a later analysis, 16,951 TCR beta sequences were associated with specific HLA alleles at a false discovery rate of 0.05. Because counts were too low, seventeen rarely observed V segments, including chromosome 9 orphons, were excluded from the earlier analysis of around 590 of the donors. In a later genetic analysis, a missense DCLRE1C variant was associated with V-gene and J-gene trimming of TCR beta chains, and the association was replicated in an independent cohort. When HLA alleles, especially DR and DQ, strongly co-occurred, attributing TCR associations to individual alleles was difficult. Because some donors lacked HLA typing at each locus, the association tests relied only on the typed subset.

Receptors were amplified or captured by the immunoSEQ multiplex PCR assay. For the multiplex PCR, a mixture combining 60 forward primers for TCR Vbeta segments and 13 reverse primers for TCR Jbeta segments was used. The CDR3 region of rearranged TCR beta genes was amplified from genomic DNA by a multiplex PCR assay. On the Illumina HiSeq System, the amplified TCR beta libraries were sequenced as 87-base-pair reads. The paper's data handling went like this. A later analysis counted approximately 74 million unique TCR beta chains across the 600 to 850 repertoires, and some 11 million of these chains were shared by at least two donors. To remove PCR and sequencing errors, raw reads were error-corrected and collapsed into unique sequences using a nearest-neighbor algorithm that merged closely related sequences. CDR3 sequences were aligned to IMGT reference sequences to assign V, D and J gene segments. Each retained sequence needed at least a six-nucleotide match to both a V gene segment and a J gene segment. A rearrangement counted as productive if the CDR3 had no stop codons and remained in frame with V and J, and every other rearrangement counted as non-productive. Following IMGT convention, CDR3 was defined as the stretch from the second conserved V-encoded cysteine to the conserved J-encoded phenylalanine. Sequences without an unambiguous match to a single V gene segment were excluded from the earlier analysis of approximately 600 of the donors. An earlier analysis of several hundred of the donors called V segments functional above 56.7% productive rearrangements and segregating when the between-donor standard deviation exceeded 5%. To diagnose cytomegalovirus status from the catalog of TCR beta chain sequences, a statistical classification framework was built. A later analysis assigned V and J genes by comparing TCR nucleotide sequences with IMGT/GENE-DB human TR gene sequences. A later analysis assigned CDR3 sequences and most-parsimonious VDJ recombination scenarios with the TCRdist pipeline. In a later analysis, each TCR beta chain was defined by its CDR3 amino acid sequence together with its V-gene family, and reads lacking a unique V-gene family were excluded. A later analysis removed roughly 590 highly shared, low-generation-probability nucleotide sequences to deal with suspected cross-contamination and a sequencing artifact. In a later analysis, a clonal expansion index for each public chain was calculated from normalized within-repertoire ranks of inferred template counts. In a later analysis, generation probabilities were computed using a VDJ recombination model fitted to out-of-frame rearrangements, and the results were checked against IGoR. Hypergeometric tests were used in a later analysis to score TCR-TCR, TCR-HLA and TCR-CMV co-occurrence, with a repertoire-size bias correction applied to the TCR pairs. A later analysis estimated false discovery rates by permuting HLA or CMV assignments 20 times. In a later analysis, co-occurring TCRs were grouped using DBSCAN, with TCRdist sequence similarity added in when clustering inside HLA-allele-positive subsets. Repertoires with fewer than 30,000 or more than 120,000 public chains, plus five repertoires with anomalous nucleotide sharing, were excluded from co-occurrence clustering. The clones in this table, taken by TCRdb from immuneACCESS, are in-frame only. Not every clone is retained; where verified, under half of the shortfall comes from an unresolved V gene, and the cause of the rest is unknown. V and J calls and clone size are copied from that table; D and trimming were computed from the DNA. This sample's clone table shows approximately 120,000 clones. The top ten clonotypes cover around 2.2% of the sample.

Concerning this clone itself: Its antigen specificity is not known.

There are 13 amino acids in the CDR3, from cysteine to phenylalanine inclusive. Here the CDR3 DNA is all that survives: 39 bases in frame from base 1. As encoded in the germline V gene, CDR1 is SGHTA while CDR2 is FQGNSA. V drops 5 bases and J drops 8 bases, leaving 15 bases in between. In total, approximately 700 healthy bone marrow donors made up the cohort. At the time of sampling, all cohort members were nominally healthy, though unrecorded immune exposures were likely present. The donor tested CMV seronegative, placing the donor among the 350 to 400 seronegative members of the cohort. Every donor gave a peripheral blood sample, and the peripheral blood mononuclear cells from that sample were used for TCR beta sequencing. The Qiagen DNeasy Blood Extraction Kit was used to extract genomic DNA from the blood cell samples.

The sequence links TRBV7-2 to TRBJ1-2, with TRBD1 as a weak D call on 5 bases. Sequencing used PBMCs. The origin of this receptor is a man aged 40-49 years in good health and CMV-seronegative. For the CDR3, the sequence is CASSPPVRAGYTF. The nucleotide sequence is given as TGTGCCAGCAGCCCTCCGGTCAGGGCCGGCTACACCTTC. The CDR3 plus the reference TRBV7-2 and TRBJ1-2 genes for the other parts give the full variable domain: GAGVSQSPSNKVTEKGKDVELRCDPISGHTALYWYRQSLGQGLEFLIYFQGNSAPDKSGLPSDRFSAERTGGSVSTLTIQRTQQEDSAVYLCASSPPVRAGYTFGSGTRLTVV.